Listed here are 8 T cell receptor beta chains from one sample, sequenced in a study of T cell responses to AZD1222 COVID-19 vaccine. Generated by immunoSEQ multiplex PCR, the TCRdb table keeps only in-frame clones and is missing some. The sample shows 150,000 to 160,000 clones, around 85% of them seen only once. This specimen consisted of peripheral blood, obtained on day 0 of MenACWY control vaccination. These receptors were obtained from an adult in good health.

This clone was detected only once. The chain carries TRBV5-1 and TRBJ1-5; 9 nucleotides agree with TRBD1. J was trimmed by 5 bases and V by 4 bases; bases with no gene match: 4. The CDR3 extends over 14 amino acids. Germline V lookup: CDR1 SGHRS, CDR2 YFSETQ. The CDR3 DNA reads as TGCGCCAGCAGCCCGGGACAGGGAGATCAGCCCCAGCATTTT. It yields the protein CASSPGQGDQPQHF.

The gene calls are TRBV6-5 and TRBJ1-2; D possibly corresponds to TRBD1 (5 bases). The V gene lost 7 bases and the J gene lost 4 bases, with 19 bases spanning the gap. Germline lookup yields CDR1 MNHEY and CDR2 SVGAGI. The CDR3 contains 15 residues. CDR3 DNA: TGTGCCAGCACCGAACACGGGGGTTATAGCTATGGCTACACCTTC. This gives the protein CASTEHGGYSYGYTF.

This chain connects TRBV30 to TRBJ1-1, with D possibly TRBD1 on 6 matching bases. This CDR3 is built from 13 residues. The germline gives CDR1 GTSNPN, CDR2 SVGIG (reference sequence). V dropped 4 bases and J dropped 5 bases, with 14 bases sitting between them. The DNA of the CDR3 is TGTGCCTGGACAACAGACAGGAGAACTGAAGCTTTCTTT. It specifies CAWTTDRRTEAFF.

A single count supports this clone. This rearrangement joins TRBV6-2 or TRBV6-3 to TRBJ2-3, with D possibly being TRBD2 (5 bases). V lost 0 bases, J lost 6 bases, and 7 bases lay in between. CDR1 is MNHEY, CDR2 SVGEGT, per germline. The CDR3 is 13 amino acids. In nucleotides, the CDR3 is TGTGCCAGCAGTTACTCGCCGGGGGATACGCAGTATTTT. Protein: CASSYSPGDTQYF.

This sequence joins TRBV19 and TRBJ2-2; 9 bases agree with TRBD2. The germline V gene has CDR1 LNHDA and CDR2 SQIVND (reference sequence). CDR3 length: 16 residues. J lost 4 bases, V lost 7 bases, and 10 bases had no gene match. CDR3 DNA sequence: TGTGCCAGTAAATCCAGCGGGGGGACGCTCACCGGGGAGCTGTTTTTT. Protein sequence: CASKSSGGTLTGELFF.

The J gene is TRBJ2-6, the V gene TRBV3-1 (or the pseudogene TRBV3-2); 11 nucleotides agree with TRBD2. The CDR3 runs to 17 residues. V gave up 4 bases and J gave up 0 bases; unmatched junction bases: 2. Looked up from germline, CDR1 is LGHDT and CDR2 is YNNKEL (reference sequence). The CDR3 protein is CASSPGTSGSGANVLTF. The DNA of the CDR3 is TGTGCCAGCAGCCCCGGGACTAGCGGCTCTGGGGCCAACGTCCTGACTTTC.

The CDR3 bases are TGTGCCAGCAGCCAAGACGGGCCGGCACTACTGTTTTTT. Residues: CASSQDGPALLFF. This rearrangement joins TRBV3-1 (or the pseudogene TRBV3-2) to TRBJ1-4; D is unclear. The CDR3 consists of 13 residues. Trimming left V 0 bases short and J 13 bases short, with 12 bases between. Germline CDR1 and CDR2: LGHDT and YNNKEL (reference sequence).

The rearrangement uses TRBV4-2 and TRBJ1-4, with a weak D call TRBD1 (6 bases). This CDR3 is built from 16 residues. Trimming removed 4 bases at V and 6 bases at J, with 18 bases between. The germline gives CDR1 LGHNA, CDR2 YNFKEQ. DNA of the CDR3: TGTGCCAGCAGCCGGGCGACAGGCCTGGGGTATGAAAAACTGTTTTTT. Its protein is CASSRATGLGYEKLFF.